Listed below are T cell receptor beta chains from one sample, sequenced in a study of cytomegalovirus exposure and HLA in healthy donors. The data were produced by immunoSEQ multiplex PCR, yet TCRdb's version contains in-frame clones alone and is incomplete. Here the sample spans some 150,000 clones, roughly 83% being singletons. The source material was PBMCs. These receptors all stem from a human donor in good health. The CDR3 runs from the conserved cysteine through the conserved F or W. Each record gives: J gene, V gene, D gene, clone size, CDR3 protein, CDR3 DNA. The D gene is left open where the match is weak. Size values are once, few and many counts, or a class for expanded clones, and some rows have none.

>TRBJ2-7|TRBV30|.|.
CAWSVAGDEQYF
TGTGCCTGGAGTGTTGCAGGGGACGAGCAGTACTTC
>TRBJ2-7|TRBV4-2|TRBD2|.
CASSQEIERDYEQYF
TGTGCCAGCAGCCAAGAGATTGAGCGGGACTACGAGCAGTACTTC
>TRBJ1-2|TRBV25-1|.|.
CASKIVLPPSHYGYTF
TGTGCCAGCAAGATCGTCCTCCCCCCGAGCCACTATGGCTACACCTTC
>TRBJ2-5|TRBV10-3|.|.
CAISELGHIEETQYF
TGTGCCATCAGTGAGTTGGGCCACATAGAAGAGACCCAGTACTTC
>TRBJ2-1|TRBV5-4|.|.
CASSLFLHNEQFF
TGTGCCAGCAGCTTGTTTCTTCACAATGAGCAGTTCTTC
>TRBJ1-1|TRBV7-9|.|.
CASSLRGEGTEAFF
TGTGCCAGCAGCTTGAGGGGGGAGGGCACTGAAGCTTTCTTT
>TRBJ1-1|TRBV7-9|.|.
CASRDRERLNTEAFF
TGTGCCAGCAGAGACCGCGAGAGGTTGAACACTGAAGCTTTCTTT
>TRBJ1-6|TRBV6-5|.|.
CASRARDPNSPLHF
TGTGCCAGCAGAGCGCGGGACCCGAATTCACCCCTCCACTTT
>TRBJ1-2|TRBV7-8|.|.
CASGAGDASGDGYTF
TGTGCCAGCGGCGCCGGAGATGCTTCGGGGGATGGCTACACCTTC
>TRBJ1-5|TRBV28|TRBD1|once
CASRLPGTANQPQHF
TGTGCCAGCAGACTCCCCGGGACAGCCAATCAGCCCCAGCATTTT
>TRBJ2-1|TRBV4-3|TRBD2|.
CASSQEGPSGNHNEQFF
TGCGCCAGCAGCCAAGAGGGTCCTAGCGGGAACCACAATGAGCAGTTCTTC
>TRBJ1-2|TRBV5-4|TRBD1|.
CASSWPQGADGYTF
TGTGCCAGCAGCTGGCCCCAGGGGGCAGACGGCTACACCTTC
>TRBJ2-3|TRBV7-2|TRBD2|.
CASSRGTSGVDTQYF
TGTGCCAGCAGCCGGGGTACTAGCGGGGTAGATACGCAGTATTTT
>TRBJ1-2|TRBV6-4|.|.
CASSDSTGSGYTF
TGTGCCAGCAGTGACTCGACGGGAAGTGGCTACACCTTC
>TRBJ1-2|TRBV7-9|.|.
CSSSFGTVDGGYGYTF
TGTTCCAGCAGCTTCGGTACCGTTGATGGAGGCTATGGCTACACCTTC
>TRBJ1-2|TRBV18|.|few
CASSPPGAGYTF
TGTGCCAGCTCACCACCGGGGGCTGGCTACACCTTC
>TRBJ1-1|TRBV6-1|.|few
CASSKRGTEAFF
TGTGCCAGCTCAAAAAGGGGAACTGAAGCTTTCTTT
>TRBJ1-5|TRBV2|.|few
CASWTAISNQPQHF
TGTGCCAGCTGGACAGCCATTAGCAATCAGCCCCAGCATTTT
>TRBJ1-4|TRBV23-1|.|.
CASSQSPGAATNEKLFF
TGCGCCAGCAGTCAATCACCAGGGGCTGCAACTAATGAAAAACTGTTTTTT
>TRBJ2-7|TRBV11-1|.|.
CASSLGYSSYEQYF
TGTGCCAGCAGCTTAGGCTACAGCTCCTACGAGCAGTACTTC
>TRBJ2-7|TRBV25-1|TRBD1|once
CASGGTGIGEQYF
TGTGCCAGCGGGGGGACAGGGATAGGCGAGCAGTACTTC
>TRBJ1-3|TRBV12-5|.|.
CASGLVRNTIYF
TGTGCTAGTGGTTTGGTCCGGAACACCATATATTTT
>TRBJ2-5|TRBV7-9|TRBD2|.
CASSSWLPGLALETQYF
TGTGCCAGCAGCTCCTGGCTCCCGGGACTAGCTCTAGAGACCCAGTACTTC
>TRBJ1-1|TRBV6-6|.|.
CASLGRGANTEAFF
TGTGCCAGCCTGGGACGGGGGGCGAACACTGAAGCTTTCTTT
>TRBJ1-1|TRBV11-2|.|.
CASSSRGGQEGTEAFF
TGTGCCAGCAGCTCTCGGGGGGGGCAGGAGGGCACTGAAGCTTTCTTT
>TRBJ1-2|TRBV5-4|TRBD1|.
CASSLAGTGGIGYTF
TGTGCCAGCAGCTTGGCCGGGACAGGGGGGATTGGCTACACCTTC
>TRBJ2-7|TRBV29-1|.|.
CSVQLTGESEQYF
TGCAGCGTTCAACTAACGGGAGAGAGCGAGCAGTACTTC
>TRBJ2-1|TRBV5-1|.|few
CASSLVASRLFNEQFF
TGCGCCAGCAGCTTGGTGGCTAGTAGGTTATTCAATGAGCAGTTCTTC
>TRBJ1-3|TRBV30|TRBD1|few
CAFRDRGNTIYF
TGTGCCTTCCGGGACAGGGGGAACACCATATATTTT
>TRBJ2-7|TRBV10-3|TRBD2|once
CAISEGTSGKNSYEQYF
TGTGCCATCAGTGAGGGGACTAGCGGGAAAAACTCCTACGAGCAGTACTTC
>TRBJ1-2|TRBV5-1|.|.
CASSFEEQANYGYTF
TGCGCCAGCAGCTTCGAGGAACAGGCTAACTATGGCTACACCTTC
>TRBJ1-5|TRBV5-5|.|.
CASSSQGYQPQHF
TGCGCCAGCAGCTCCCAGGGGTATCAGCCCCAGCATTTT
>TRBJ1-1|TRBV4-2|TRBD1|.
CASSQDGTATEAFF
TGTGCCAGCAGCCAAGACGGGACAGCCACTGAAGCTTTCTTT
>TRBJ2-7|TRBV29-1|TRBD1|.
CSVERVTGGGYEQYF
TGCAGCGTTGAGAGGGTGACAGGGGGCGGCTACGAGCAGTACTTC
>TRBJ2-1|TRBV7-9|.|.
CASSLATGLYNEQFF
TGTGCCAGCAGCTTAGCGACGGGACTGTACAATGAGCAGTTCTTC
>TRBJ2-7|TRBV6-5|.|.
CASSYSRLSLRGEQYF
TGTGCCAGCAGTTACTCGAGACTTAGTCTCCGGGGCGAGCAGTACTTC
>TRBJ2-2|TRBV4-1|.|.
CASSQELGLGLGFTGELFF
TGCGCCAGCAGCCAAGAGCTTGGGTTGGGGCTGGGATTCACCGGGGAGCTGTTTTTT